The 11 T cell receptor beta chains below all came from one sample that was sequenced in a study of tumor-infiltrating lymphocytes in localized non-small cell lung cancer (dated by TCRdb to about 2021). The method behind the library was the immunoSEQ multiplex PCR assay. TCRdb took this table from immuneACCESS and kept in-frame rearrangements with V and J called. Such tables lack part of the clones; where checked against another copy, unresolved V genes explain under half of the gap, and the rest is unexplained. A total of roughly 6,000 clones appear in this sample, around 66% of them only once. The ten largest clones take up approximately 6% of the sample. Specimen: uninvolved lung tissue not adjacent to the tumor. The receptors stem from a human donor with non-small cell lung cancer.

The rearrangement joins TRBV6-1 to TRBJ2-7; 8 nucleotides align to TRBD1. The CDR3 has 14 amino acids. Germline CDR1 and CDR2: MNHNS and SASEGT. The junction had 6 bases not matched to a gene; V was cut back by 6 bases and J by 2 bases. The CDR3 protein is CASRRGQAPYEQYF. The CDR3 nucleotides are TGTGCCAGCAGGAGGGGACAGGCGCCCTACGAGCAGTACTTC.

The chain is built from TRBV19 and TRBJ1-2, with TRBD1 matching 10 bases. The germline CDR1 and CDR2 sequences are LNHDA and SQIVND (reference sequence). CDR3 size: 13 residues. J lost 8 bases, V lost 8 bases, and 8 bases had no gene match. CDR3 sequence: CASDDRGRRGYTF. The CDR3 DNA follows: TGTGCCAGTGACGACAGGGGGCGGCGAGGCTACACCTTC.

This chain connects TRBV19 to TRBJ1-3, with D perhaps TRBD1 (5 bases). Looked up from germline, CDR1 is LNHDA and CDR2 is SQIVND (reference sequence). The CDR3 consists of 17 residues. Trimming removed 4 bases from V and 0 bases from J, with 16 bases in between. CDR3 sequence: CASSKGPQQVSGNTIYF. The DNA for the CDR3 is TGTGCCAGTAGTAAAGGGCCTCAACAGGTCTCTGGAAACACCATATATTTT.

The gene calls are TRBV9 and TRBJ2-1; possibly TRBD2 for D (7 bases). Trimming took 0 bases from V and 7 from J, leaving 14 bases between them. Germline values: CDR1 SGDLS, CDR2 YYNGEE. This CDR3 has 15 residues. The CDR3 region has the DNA TGTGCCAGCAGCGTAGACGCGGGGGCTTCGAATGAGCAGTTCTTC. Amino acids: CASSVDAGASNEQFF.

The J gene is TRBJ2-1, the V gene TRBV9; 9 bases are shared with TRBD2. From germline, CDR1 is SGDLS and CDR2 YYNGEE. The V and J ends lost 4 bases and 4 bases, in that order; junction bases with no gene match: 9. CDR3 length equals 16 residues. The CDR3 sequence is CASSPPGTSPYNEQFF. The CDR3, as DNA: TGTGCCAGCAGCCCCCCCGGGACTAGCCCTTACAATGAGCAGTTCTTC.

CDR3 amino acids: CASTQGPGTLNSPLHF. The CDR3 DNA follows: TGTGCCAGCACTCAGGGGCCTGGGACCTTAAATTCACCCCTCCACTTT. The V and J genes are TRBV6-6 and TRBJ1-6; possible D gene TRBD1, 6 bases. The germline CDR1 and CDR2 sequences are MNHNY and SVGAGI (reference sequence). V shed 7 bases and J shed 7 bases, with 20 bases lying between them. This CDR3 spans 16 amino acids.

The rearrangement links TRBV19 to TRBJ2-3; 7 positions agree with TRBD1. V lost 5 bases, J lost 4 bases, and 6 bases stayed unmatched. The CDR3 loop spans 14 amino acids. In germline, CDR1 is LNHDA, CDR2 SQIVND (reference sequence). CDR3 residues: CASSGRQGPDTQYF. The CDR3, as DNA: TGTGCCAGTAGTGGCAGACAGGGCCCAGATACGCAGTATTTT.

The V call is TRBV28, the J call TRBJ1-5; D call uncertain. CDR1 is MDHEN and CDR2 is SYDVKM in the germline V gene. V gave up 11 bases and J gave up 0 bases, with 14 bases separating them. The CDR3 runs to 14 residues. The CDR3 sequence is CAALGSNSNQPQHF. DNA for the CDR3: TGTGCCGCCTTAGGATCCAATAGCAATCAGCCCCAGCATTTT.

CDR3 region: CASRVGFWGYTF. The CDR3 DNA is TGTGCCAGCAGGGTCGGGTTCTGGGGCTACACCTTC. This chain links TRBV6-6 with TRBJ1-2; D remains ambiguous. Germline CDR1 and CDR2: MNHNY and SVGAGI (reference sequence). The germline V and J ends were trimmed by 6 bases and 8 bases, with 13 bases remaining between them. The CDR3 length is 12 residues.

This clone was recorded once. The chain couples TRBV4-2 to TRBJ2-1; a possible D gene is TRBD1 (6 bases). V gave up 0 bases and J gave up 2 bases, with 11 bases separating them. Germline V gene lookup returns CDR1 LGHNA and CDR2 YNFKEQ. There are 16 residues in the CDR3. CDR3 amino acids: CASSQDLRQAYNEQFF. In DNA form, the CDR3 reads TGTGCCAGCAGCCAAGACTTGAGACAGGCCTACAATGAGCAGTTCTTC.

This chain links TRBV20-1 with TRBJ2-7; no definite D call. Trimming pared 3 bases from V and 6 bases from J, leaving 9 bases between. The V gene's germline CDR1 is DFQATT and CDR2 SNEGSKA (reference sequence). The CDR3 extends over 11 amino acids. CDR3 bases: TGCAGTGCTAGGTTGGTTTCCGAGCAGTACTTC. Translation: CSARLVSEQYF.